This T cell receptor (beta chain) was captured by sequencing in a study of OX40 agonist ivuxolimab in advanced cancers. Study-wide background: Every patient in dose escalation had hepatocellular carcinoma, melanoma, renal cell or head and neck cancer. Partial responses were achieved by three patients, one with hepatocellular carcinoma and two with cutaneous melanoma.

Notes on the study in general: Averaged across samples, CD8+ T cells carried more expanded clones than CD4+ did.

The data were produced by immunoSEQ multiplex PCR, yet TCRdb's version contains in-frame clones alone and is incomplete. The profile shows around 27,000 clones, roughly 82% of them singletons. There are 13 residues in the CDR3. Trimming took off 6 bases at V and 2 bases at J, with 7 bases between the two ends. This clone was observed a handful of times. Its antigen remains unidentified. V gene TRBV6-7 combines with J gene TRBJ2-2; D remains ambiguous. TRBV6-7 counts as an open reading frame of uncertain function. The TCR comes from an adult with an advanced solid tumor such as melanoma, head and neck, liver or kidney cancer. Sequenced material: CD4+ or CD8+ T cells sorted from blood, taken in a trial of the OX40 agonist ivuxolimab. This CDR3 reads CASSRVNTGELFF. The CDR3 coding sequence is TGTGCCAGCAGCCGAGTAAACACCGGGGAGCTGTTTTTT.